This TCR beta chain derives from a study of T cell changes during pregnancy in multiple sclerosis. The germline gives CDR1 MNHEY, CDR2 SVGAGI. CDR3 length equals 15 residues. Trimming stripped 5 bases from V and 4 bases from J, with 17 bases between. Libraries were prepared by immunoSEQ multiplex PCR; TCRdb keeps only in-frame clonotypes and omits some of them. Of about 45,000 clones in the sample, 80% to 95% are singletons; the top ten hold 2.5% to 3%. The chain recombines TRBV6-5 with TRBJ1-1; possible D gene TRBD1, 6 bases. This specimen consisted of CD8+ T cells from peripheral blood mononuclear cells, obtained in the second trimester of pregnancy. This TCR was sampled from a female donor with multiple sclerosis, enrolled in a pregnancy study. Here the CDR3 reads CASSPTQGLGTEAFF. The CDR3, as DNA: TGTGCCAGCAGTCCGACACAGGGATTGGGCACTGAAGCTTTCTTT.